The clone carrying this T cell receptor beta chain was counted a few times. TCRdb itself ran the 5' RACE reads through MiXCR, one entry per CDR3 protein. The table has 64,000 or so distinct CDR3 sequences, approximately 12% seen once. The sample comes from a study of early T cells in non-severe SARS-CoV-2 infection. This CDR3 is built from 15 residues. Germline V gives CDR1 MNHEY, CDR2 SMNVEV (reference sequence). J lost 7 bases, V lost 4 bases, and 8 bases had no gene match. The receptor was isolated from an adult who was a healthcare worker with PCR-confirmed SARS-CoV-2 infection or an uninfected control (not recorded which). The sample here was whole blood, taken at baseline. The genes are TRBV27 and TRBJ2-1; 9 bases are shared with TRBD2. The CDR3 here is CASSSLAGAENEQFF. In DNA, the CDR3 is TGTGCCAGCAGTTCCTTAGCGGGGGCAGAGAATGAGCAGTTCTTC.